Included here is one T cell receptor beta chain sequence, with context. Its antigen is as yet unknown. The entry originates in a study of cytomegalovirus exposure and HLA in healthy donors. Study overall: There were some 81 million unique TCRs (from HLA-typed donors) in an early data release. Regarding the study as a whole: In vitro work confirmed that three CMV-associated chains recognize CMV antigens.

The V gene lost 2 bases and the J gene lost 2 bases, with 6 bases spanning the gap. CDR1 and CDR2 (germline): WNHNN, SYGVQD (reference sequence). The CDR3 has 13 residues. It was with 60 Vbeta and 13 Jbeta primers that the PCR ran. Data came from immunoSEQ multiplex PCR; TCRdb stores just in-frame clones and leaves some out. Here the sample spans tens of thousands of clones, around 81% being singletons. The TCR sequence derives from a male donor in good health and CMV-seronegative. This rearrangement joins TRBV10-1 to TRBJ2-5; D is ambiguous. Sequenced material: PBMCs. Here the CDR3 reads CASSEGPQETQYF. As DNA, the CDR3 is TGCGCCAGCAGTGAGGGGCCGCAAGAGACCCAGTACTTC.